These T cell receptor beta chains were read from a single sample in a study of blood T cells in healthy people across ages. TCRdb called the 5' RACE reads again in MiXCR, with one record for every CDR3 protein. The sample consists of around 650,000 distinct CDR3 sequences, approximately 40% of them appearing once. The source material was blood. The receptors stem from a man older than 75 in good health. Each CDR3 is given with its conserved first and last residue. D genes are given only for firm matches. Not every row has a clone size; where given, it reads once, few, many or a size class.

-	TRBD2	TRBJ2-5	TRBV20-1	TGCAGTGCTAGACTTTCAGGACTAGCGGGGGACTACAATGAGCAGTACTTC	CSARLSGLAGDYNEQYF
-	-	TRBJ2-7	TRBV7-2	TGTGCCAGCAGCCCCCCCTTCGAACGGAGCTCCTACGAGCAGTACTTC	CASSPPFERSSYEQYF
few	TRBD2	TRBJ2-7	TRBV5-5	TGTGCCAGCAGCTTAGGGGAGCTAGCGGGAGCCTACGAGCAGTACTTC	CASSLGELAGAYEQYF
-	-	TRBJ1-1	TRBV7-2	TGTGCCAGCAGCTTAGGCGCTCACACTGAAGCTTTCTTT	CASSLGAHTEAFF
few	-	TRBJ2-7	TRBV20-1	TGCAGTGTCAACGGCATCTACGAGCAGTACTTC	CSVNGIYEQYF
-	-	TRBJ2-3	TRBV9	TGTGCCGGCAGCGTAGTTCAGCTAAGCACGGATACGCAGTATTTT	CAGSVVQLSTDTQYF
few	-	TRBJ2-1	TRBV11-1	TGTGCCAGCAGCTTAGCGCGGAACTACAATGAGCAGTTCTTC	CASSLARNYNEQFF
many	TRBD2	TRBJ2-7	TRBV3-1	TGTGCCAGCAGCCAAGTGCCAGGGAGGGACGAGCAGTACTTC	CASSQVPGRDEQYF
many	TRBD1	TRBJ2-5	TRBV6-6	TGTGCCAGCAGTTACGACAGGGGAGAGACCCAGTACTTC	CASSYDRGETQYF
-	-	TRBJ2-3	TRBV5-1	TGCGCCAGCAGCTTGGGTCAGGTCATCACAGATACGCAGTATTTT	CASSLGQVITDTQYF
-	-	TRBJ2-7	TRBV9	TGTGCCAGCAGCGTAGGCCTTATCGGGGTCAATGAGCAGTACTTC	CASSVGLIGVNEQYF
-	-	TRBJ2-7	TRBV15	TGTGCCACCAGCACGAGCCGGAGCTCCTACGAGCAGTACTTC	CATSTSRSSYEQYF
-	TRBD2	TRBJ2-3	TRBV6-1	TGTGCCAGCAATAGCGGGGGGGGAGCAGATACGCAGTATTTT	CASNSGGGADTQYF
-	-	TRBJ2-4	TRBV20-1	TGCAGTGCTAGAGATCTGGCCGGGTTAGCCAAAAACATTCAGTACTTC	CSARDLAGLAKNIQYF
-	-	TRBJ2-5	TRBV29-1	TGCAGCGTACTGGGGCAGTGCCAAGAGACCCAGTACTTC	CSVLGQCQETQYF
once	-	TRBJ2-1	TRBV7-9	TGTGCCAGCAGCTTATTAGCGGAGTACTACAATGAGCAGTTCTTC	CASSLLAEYYNEQFF
-	TRBD1	TRBJ2-5	TRBV7-2	TGTGCCAGCAGTTTAGGTGACAGGGGACAAGAGACCCAGTACTTC	CASSLGDRGQETQYF
-	-	TRBJ1-5	TRBV4-1	TGCGCCAGCAGCCCAAGAGGGACGGAAACCTATCAGCCCCAGCATTTT	CASSPRGTETYQPQHF
-	-	TRBJ1-2	TRBV27	TGTGCCAGCAGTTTCCGTCAAAACTTTGGCTACACCTTC	CASSFRQNFGYTF
-	TRBD1	TRBJ2-1	TRBV7-2	TGTGCCAGCAGCTTAGCGCGTCTGGGACAGGCCTACAATGAGCAGTTCTTC	CASSLARLGQAYNEQFF
few	-	TRBJ2-7	TRBV6-2/TRBV6-3	TGTGCCAGCAGTTATGAGGGAAGCCCTAACGAGCAGTACTTC	CASSYEGSPNEQYF
few	TRBD1	TRBJ1-1	TRBV5-6	TGTGCCAGCAGCGGGGGACAGGGATACGCTTTCTTT	CASSGGQGYAFF
few	-	TRBJ1-5	TRBV7-2	TGTGCCAGCAGCTCCAATCAGGGGCCAATCAAGCCCCAGCATTTT	CASSSNQGPIKPQHF
-	TRBD1	TRBJ2-7	TRBV6-5	TGTGCCAGCAGCAGAACCGGGACAGGGGTATACGAGCAGTACTTC	CASSRTGTGVYEQYF
few	TRBD2	TRBJ2-3	TRBV9	TGTGCCAGCAGCGTTCGACTAGCGGCCACAGATACGCAGTATTTT	CASSVRLAATDTQYF
few	-	TRBJ2-5	TRBV5-5	TGTGCCAGCAGCTTGTCGACAGGCGGACTGCCGGGTGAGACCCAGTACTTC	CASSLSTGGLPGETQYF
-	-	TRBJ2-3	TRBV7-6	TGTGCCAGCAGCTTAGGCGTCAGTAGCACAGATACGCAGTATTTT	CASSLGVSSTDTQYF
-	TRBD2	TRBJ2-1	TRBV20-1	TGCAGTGCTCCCGAAGCGGGAGCGGGGTTGAGTGAGCAGTTCTTC	CSAPEAGAGLSEQFF
-	-	TRBJ2-3	TRBV7-2	TGTGCCAGCAGCTTAGTAAACTTGGCAGTAATCACAGATACGCAGTATTTT	CASSLVNLAVITDTQYF